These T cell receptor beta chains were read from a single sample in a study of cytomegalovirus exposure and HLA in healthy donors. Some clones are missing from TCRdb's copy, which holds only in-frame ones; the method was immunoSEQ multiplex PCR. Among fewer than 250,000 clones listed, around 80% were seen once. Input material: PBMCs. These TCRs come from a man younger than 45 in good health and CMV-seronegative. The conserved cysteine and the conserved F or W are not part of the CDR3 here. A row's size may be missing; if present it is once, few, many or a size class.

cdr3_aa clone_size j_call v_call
ASSLGLRVSDEQY once TRBJ2-7 TRBV7-4
ASSPGDRLRGGYT NA TRBJ1-2 TRBV7-2
ASKGVVVTNTQY once TRBJ2-3 TRBV2
ASSLDRGVGELF NA TRBJ2-2 TRBV19
ASSQDLTLSSYEQY NA TRBJ2-7 TRBV4-1
ASSLEDRATYIQY NA TRBJ2-4 TRBV5-1
ASSTRATANTEAF NA TRBJ1-1 TRBV5-1
ASSQDDNYNEQF NA TRBJ2-1 TRBV4-1
ASMMEGSSTDTQY once TRBJ2-3 TRBV19
ASSIHNPGVGYTEAF NA TRBJ1-1 TRBV9
ASSYSDSAYEQY NA TRBJ2-7 TRBV6-5
ASRQGRDGYT NA TRBJ1-2 TRBV18
ASSPATGSYEQY NA TRBJ2-7 TRBV4-2
ASSQEVAGGQETQY NA TRBJ2-5 TRBV4-3
ASLGEDGYT NA TRBJ1-2 TRBV19
ASSSPPEINEQY NA TRBJ2-7 TRBV7-9
ASSLSLGTQY NA TRBJ2-5 TRBV7-2
ASSAGYGDTQY NA TRBJ2-3 TRBV10-1
ASSLVRVQETQY NA TRBJ2-5 TRBV28
ATSRAGDTQNTEAF NA TRBJ1-1 TRBV15
ASSSSGGADTQY NA TRBJ2-3 TRBV7-3
ATSRGAEQY NA NA TRBV15
ASSGLGQGLTGELF NA TRBJ2-2 TRBV28
ASSSPGVPDNEQF few TRBJ2-1 TRBV4-1
ASSLGQGFPYEQY NA TRBJ2-7 TRBV7-3
ASSDPRTGGTEAF NA TRBJ1-1 TRBV2
ASSESLAGGLETQY NA TRBJ2-5 TRBV6-1
ASSYSKGGIDEKLF NA TRBJ1-4 TRBV6-6
ASSQDGLVTDTQY NA TRBJ2-3 TRBV14
ASSKLGGQGANQPQH NA TRBJ1-5 TRBV2
ASSRGGGNTQY NA TRBJ2-3 TRBV7-3
ASSLGQIKETQY once TRBJ2-5 TRBV5-6
ASSNTGTGGRSPLH NA TRBJ1-6 TRBV19
ASTPGLAGSLRNTGELF NA TRBJ2-2 TRBV28
ASSPPDTFHYEQY NA TRBJ2-7 TRBV5-1
SVQEDRLSEKLF few TRBJ1-4 TRBV29-1
ASSFFRAGGNQPQH few TRBJ1-5 TRBV5-8
ASSFPSDTQY NA TRBJ2-3 TRBV7-9
ASSPRHTGTLEAF NA TRBJ1-1 TRBV19
ASSIKGRGSGELF NA TRBJ2-2 TRBV19
ASSSAGEKLF NA TRBJ1-4 TRBV28
ASSATGEGEQY NA TRBJ2-7 TRBV9
ASSVGLYQPQH NA TRBJ1-5 TRBV19
ASSYSPYPLYEQY NA TRBJ2-7 TRBV6-5
ASRPAGGGHEQF NA TRBJ2-1 TRBV6-6
ASSLSKTGLNQPQH NA TRBJ1-5 TRBV28
ASSSGVNTGELF NA TRBJ2-2 TRBV6-6
ASSGPAGQGAEKLF few TRBJ1-4 TRBV28
ASGPIVICRHPYGYT NA TRBJ1-2 TRBV12-5
SVRDGTGWGSYEQY few TRBJ2-7 TRBV29-1
ASSFGLEQETQY few TRBJ2-5 TRBV11-2
ASSLGARRQEKLF NA TRBJ1-4 TRBV7-2
ASSLGGGEGEKLF NA TRBJ1-4 TRBV5-1
ASRPTGGLGNQPQH few TRBJ1-5 TRBV19
ASSLGLAGGYEQY NA TRBJ2-7 TRBV5-8